The rows below give T cell receptor beta chains drawn from one sample of a study of ipilimumab plus nivolumab after autologous stem cell transplantation. Some clones are missing from TCRdb's copy, which holds only in-frame ones; the method was immunoSEQ multiplex PCR. The data contain about 21,000 clones, around 80% of them singletons. The source was PBMCs, collected in a trial of ipilimumab plus nivolumab as post-transplant consolidation. The receptors stem from a male donor with diffuse large B-cell lymphoma. Each CDR3 is given without its conserved first and last residue.

v_gene: TRBV5-6
j_gene: TRBJ2-7
CDR3aa: ASSLIFGAVEQY

v_gene: TRBV9
j_gene: TRBJ1-3
CDR3aa: ASSEGTASGNTIY

v_gene: TRBV2
j_gene: TRBJ2-3
CDR3aa: ASSRTVSTDTQY

v_gene: TRBV4-1
j_gene: TRBJ1-4
CDR3aa: ASSHLNEKLF

v_gene: TRBV7-9
j_gene: TRBJ1-1
CDR3aa: ASSLDGRGTEAF

v_gene: TRBV4-3
j_gene: TRBJ2-7
CDR3aa: ASSQELRNEQY

v_gene: TRBV7-6
j_gene: TRBJ1-5
CDR3aa: ASSLGGWQPQH

v_gene: TRBV7-8
j_gene: TRBJ2-3
CDR3aa: ASSLSPRSTDTQY

v_gene: TRBV7-9
j_gene: TRBJ1-5
CDR3aa: ASSLFWAGQPQH

v_gene: TRBV9
j_gene: TRBJ2-5
CDR3aa: ASSVVIGAGQETQY

v_gene: TRBV9
j_gene: TRBJ1-4
CDR3aa: ASSVSRGPEEKLF

v_gene: TRBV7-9
j_gene: TRBJ2-7
CDR3aa: ASSSPWRQASSYEQY

v_gene: TRBV5-4
j_gene: TRBJ2-5
CDR3aa: ASRRTGGLETQY

v_gene: TRBV10-2
j_gene: TRBJ1-6
CDR3aa: ASGTGGDSPLH

v_gene: TRBV4-1
j_gene: TRBJ1-6
CDR3aa: ASSQAAYGVTYNSPLH

v_gene: TRBV5-4
j_gene: TRBJ2-2
CDR3aa: ASSPTTLRDSANTGELF

v_gene: TRBV11-2
j_gene: TRBJ2-7
CDR3aa: ASSLVGGGRTYEQY